The entry below gives a single T cell receptor (beta chain) sequence along with its context. The data were taken from a study of blood T cell repertoires in COVID-19. Turning to the study itself: There were acute and convalescent COVID-19 samples, and they came from the United States, Italy and Spain. PBMCs, B-cell-depleted T cells, or T cells provided the cDNA or gDNA that made up the material.

Per the original data handling: Reference gene primer amplification in the assay estimated nucleated cell counts. Only in-frame clones appear in the TCRdb table, and some are missing; sequencing was by immunoSEQ multiplex PCR. V and J calls and clone size are copied from that table; D and trimming were computed from the DNA. The data show some 210,000 clones, with roughly 90% seen just once and 4% to 6% held by the top ten. This CDR3 has 10 residues. Germline V CDR1 and CDR2: GTSNPN, SVGIG (reference sequence). Trimming stripped 5 bases from V and 9 bases from J, with 10 bases between. The specimen was peripheral blood. The chain recombines TRBV30 with TRBJ2-5; D is possibly TRBD2 (5 bases). This receptor was identified in a woman in her thirties or forties with acute or convalescent COVID-19. CDR3 residues: CAWGRGSQYF. CDR3 coding DNA: TGTGCCTGGGGGAGAGGTTCCCAGTACTTC.